The source of this T cell receptor (beta chain) is a study of cytomegalovirus exposure and HLA in healthy donors. Study-level background: From HLA-typed donors, an early data release held some 80 million unique TCRs. Whole-study results and caveats: Reportedly, HLA-A and HLA-B alleles of most subjects were accurately predicted from TCR beta. Analysis was performed later, and it showed HLA-associated TCR beta chains to be more clonally expanded than equally common others. About 90% or about 30% of the time was how often most TCR beta V segments were productive, according to an earlier analysis.

Remarks on this clone: Its cognate antigen is unknown.

PCR used 60 Vbeta primers and 13 Jbeta primers. Here immunoSEQ multiplex PCR was the method, and the copy in TCRdb shows in-frame clones only, minus some. The repertoire holds roughly 130,000 clones, less than 85% seen once, with 2% to 2.5% in the top ten. The receptor comes from a woman aged 40-49 years in good health and CMV-seropositive. Sequencing used PBMCs.

CDR3 bases: TGTGCCAGCAGTTTTAACAGCCTCTCTGGAAACACCATATATTTT. Amino acid sequence: CASSFNSLSGNTIYF. The chain recombines TRBV28 with TRBJ1-3; D remains ambiguous. Trimming shortened V by 3 bases and J by 0 bases, and 9 bases separated the two germline ends. This CDR3 is built from 15 residues. The germline CDR1 and CDR2 sequences are MDHEN and SYDVKM.